This T cell receptor beta chain is drawn from a study of T cells after yellow fever vaccination. This clonotype showed up just a few times. The antigen remains undetermined. Study-level findings and limits: Post-booster repertoires again held most primary-vaccination clones (roughly 96% CD4, 85% to 90% CD8). Only a minor proportion of clonotypes was detected across both CD4 and CD8 compartments.

The germline V gene has CDR1 LGHDT and CDR2 YNNKEL (reference sequence). This CDR3 spans 13 amino acids. V lost 4 bases and J 4 bases, leaving 7 bases between the germline ends. A single record per CDR3 protein comes from TCRdb applying MiXCR to the 5' RACE reads. The profile covers 150,000 to 200,000 distinct CDR3 sequences, with roughly 6.2% appearing a single time and less than 3.5% taken by the ten largest. The chain uses TRBV3-1 and TRBJ1-4; D not certain. This TCR derives from a man aged 18 to 35 who received the YFV17D yellow fever vaccine. The source was CD4+ T cells sorted from PBMCs, collected on the day of the first yellow fever vaccination. The CDR3 here is CASSLTFNEKLFF. The CDR3 DNA is TGTGCCAGCAGCCTCACCTTTAATGAAAAACTGTTTTTT.